These 8 T cell receptor beta chains were all obtained from the same sample, sequenced in a study of Ad26.COV2.S vaccination and SARS-CoV-2 variants. Stated treatment: around 19 received Ad26.COV2.S at low or high dose, single or two shots; five or six received placebo; per-sample allocation not given. Repertoires come from day 63 after the first vaccine or placebo injection. TCRdb's copy holds only in-frame clones and misses some; the assay was immunoSEQ multiplex PCR. The sample lists approximately 450,000 clones; 90% were seen once. Here the sequenced sample was peripheral blood, taken in a trial of Ad26.COV2.S vaccine versus placebo. Receptors were obtained from a person aged 18 to 65 who received the Ad26.COV2.S COVID-19 vaccine or a placebo.

This clone showed up just once. J is TRBJ2-7 and V is TRBV7-8, with a tentative D call TRBD2 (6 bases). V was clipped by 7 bases and J by 2 bases, with 24 bases between them. The germline CDR1 and CDR2 sequences are SGHVS and FQNEAQ. The CDR3 has 17 amino acids. The CDR3 DNA follows: TGTGCCAGCACCTCTAGTCCCCTAGCGAGAGGAACCTACGAGCAGTACTTC. It codes for CASTSSPLARGTYEQYF.

The chain uses TRBV5-4 and TRBJ1-1; D is ambiguous. Germline CDR1 and CDR2: SGHNT and YYREEE (reference sequence). The CDR3 length is 14 residues. Trimming stripped 0 bases from V and 6 bases from J, with 12 bases between. For the CDR3, the DNA is TGTGCCAGCAGCTTGGCTGGGTTATCCTCTGAAGCTTTCTTT. The encoded protein is CASSLAGLSSEAFF.

The chain is built from TRBV30 and TRBJ1-1; D is undetermined. Germline loops: CDR1 GTSNPN, CDR2 SVGIG (reference sequence). The CDR3 contains 11 residues. V was pared by 0 bases and J by 7 bases, with 6 bases between. In nucleotides, the CDR3 is TGTGCCTGGAGTGTAAATTTTGAAGCTTTCTTT. Translation: CAWSVNFEAFF.

This clone appeared once. The chain carries TRBV12-3 or TRBV12-4 and TRBJ1-1; D unresolved. Between the trimmed V and J ends, which lost 6 bases and 1 base, there was a span of 6 bases. The CDR3 runs 12 residues. CDR3 residues: CASRTTNTEAFF. The CDR3 nucleotides are TGTGCCAGCAGGACAACGAACACTGAAGCTTTCTTT.

The CDR3 protein is CASSSLLWTGGVETQYF. The DNA of the CDR3 is TGTGCCAGCAGCTCCTTACTGTGGACAGGGGGCGTGGAGACCCAGTACTTC. This rearrangement joins TRBV7-6 to TRBJ2-5; 11 bases line up with TRBD1. The CDR3 runs 17 residues. V shed 4 bases, J shed 5 bases, and the junction held 12 bases outside the gene matches. Germline values: CDR1 SGHVS, CDR2 FNYEAQ.

This clone has only one observation. The chain is built from TRBV19 and TRBJ1-1, with D possibly matching TRBD1 (6 bases). Germline-derived CDR1 and CDR2 are LNHDA and SQIVND (reference sequence). Trimming left V 3 bases short and J 11 bases short, with 25 bases between. The CDR3 runs to 16 residues. The CDR3 nucleotides are TGTGCCAGTAGTATCCGCCCTGGGGGCAGACCGGGTTTGGCTTTCTTT. It is translated as CASSIRPGGRPGLAFF.

This clone was recorded only once. This sequence joins TRBV19 and TRBJ2-7; 8 nucleotides line up with TRBD1. The CDR3 sequence is 13 residues long. Germline CDR1 and CDR2: LNHDA and SQIVND (reference sequence). J was trimmed by 3 bases and V by 4 bases; bases with no gene match: 2. The CDR3: CASSRDRFYEQYF. The CDR3 DNA reads as TGTGCCAGTAGTAGGGACAGGTTCTACGAGCAGTACTTC.

The chain employs TRBV30 and TRBJ2-1; TRBD2 is a possible D gene (5 bases). This CDR3 spans 15 amino acids. V gave up 5 bases and J gave up 9 bases, with 23 bases separating them. CDR1 and CDR2 from the germline V gene are GTSNPN and SVGIG (reference sequence). For the CDR3, the DNA is TGTGCCTGGGAGCGCTCCTGGGCGGGTGGTCGTGAGCAGTTCTTC. Encoded protein: CAWERSWAGGREQFF.